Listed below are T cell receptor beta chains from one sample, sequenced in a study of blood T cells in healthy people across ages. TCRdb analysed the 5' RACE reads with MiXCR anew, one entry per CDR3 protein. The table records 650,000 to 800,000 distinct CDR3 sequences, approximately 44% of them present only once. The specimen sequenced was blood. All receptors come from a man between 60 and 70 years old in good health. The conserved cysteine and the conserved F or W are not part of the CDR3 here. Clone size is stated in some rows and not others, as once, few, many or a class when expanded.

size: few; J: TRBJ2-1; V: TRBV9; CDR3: ASSAHRGLDEQF
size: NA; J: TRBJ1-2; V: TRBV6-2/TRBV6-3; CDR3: ASSDGQLYGYT
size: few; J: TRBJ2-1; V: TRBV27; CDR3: ASTPGGLGEQF
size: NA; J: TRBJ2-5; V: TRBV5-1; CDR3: ASSQGPGAGNEQY
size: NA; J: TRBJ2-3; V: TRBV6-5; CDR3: ASTPSGGGVLDTQY
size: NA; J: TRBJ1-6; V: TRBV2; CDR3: ASRTGTAGSPLH
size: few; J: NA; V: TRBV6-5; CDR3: ASIGFYEQY
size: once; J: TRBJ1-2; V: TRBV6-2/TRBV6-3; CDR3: ASSYGDRAHYGYT
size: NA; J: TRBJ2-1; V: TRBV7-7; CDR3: ASSLVYVYEQF
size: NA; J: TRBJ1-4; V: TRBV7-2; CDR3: ASSLAGVPLEKLF
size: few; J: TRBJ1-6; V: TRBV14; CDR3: AALSRDRGSSYNSPLH
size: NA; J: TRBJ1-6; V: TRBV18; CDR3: ASSPGQDSALH
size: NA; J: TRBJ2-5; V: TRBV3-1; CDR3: ASSSTGVGQY
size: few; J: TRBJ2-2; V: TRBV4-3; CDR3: ASSRLLAGVNTGELF
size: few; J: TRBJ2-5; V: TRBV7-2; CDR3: ASSVGEQETQY
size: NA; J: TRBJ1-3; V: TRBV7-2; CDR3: ASSLEPTGLSGNTIY
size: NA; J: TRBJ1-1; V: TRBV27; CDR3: AAGGRAGTEAF
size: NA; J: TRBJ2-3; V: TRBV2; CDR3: ASNGQGASTDTQY
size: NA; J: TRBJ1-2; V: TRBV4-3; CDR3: ASSQDGRGYT
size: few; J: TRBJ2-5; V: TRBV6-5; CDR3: ASSYTWDSIQETQY
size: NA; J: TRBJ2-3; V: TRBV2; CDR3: ASSRTGRGQTDTQY
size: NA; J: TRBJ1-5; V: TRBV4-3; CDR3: ASSLRTGVNQPQH
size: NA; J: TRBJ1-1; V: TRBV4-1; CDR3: ASSGGSMNTEAF
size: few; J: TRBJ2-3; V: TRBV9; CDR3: ASKGLAGGIMY
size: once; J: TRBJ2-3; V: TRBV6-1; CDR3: ASSRLPPGLQRDTQY
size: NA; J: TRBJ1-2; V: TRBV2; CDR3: ASSEMGSHYGYT
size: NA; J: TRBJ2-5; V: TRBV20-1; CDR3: STAPLLDIPAYNEQY
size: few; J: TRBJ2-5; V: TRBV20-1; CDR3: SARDLSRIQETQY
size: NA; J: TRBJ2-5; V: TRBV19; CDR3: ASSIGRETQY
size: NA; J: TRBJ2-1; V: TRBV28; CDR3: ASSTGTDSYNEQF
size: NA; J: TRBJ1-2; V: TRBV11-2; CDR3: ASSPKQGSYGYT
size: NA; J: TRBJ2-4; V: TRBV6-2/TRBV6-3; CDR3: ASTRQGMGKNIQY
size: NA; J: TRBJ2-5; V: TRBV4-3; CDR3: ASSRLLLGGETQY
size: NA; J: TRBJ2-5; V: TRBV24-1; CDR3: ATSGGPTETQY
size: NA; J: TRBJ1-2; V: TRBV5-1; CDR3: ASSPEPRQGENGYT
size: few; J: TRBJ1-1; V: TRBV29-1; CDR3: STKQGAQAEAF
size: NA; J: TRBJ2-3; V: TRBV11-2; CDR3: ASSKRTSGSTDTQY
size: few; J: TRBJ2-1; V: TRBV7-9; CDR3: ASSADRGIYNEQF
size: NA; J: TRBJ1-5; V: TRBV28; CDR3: ASSLYWTGFSNQPQH
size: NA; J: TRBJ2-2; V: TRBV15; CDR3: ATSREGGLAGTGELF
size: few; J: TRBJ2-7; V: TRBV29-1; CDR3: SVEDALGSYEQY